The sequence of this TCR beta chain was determined in a study of blood T cell repertoires in COVID-19. Study as a whole: Material from acute and convalescent COVID-19 was sourced from the United States, Italy and Spain. PBMCs, B-cell-depleted T cells, or T cells were the source of the cDNA or gDNA that made up the material.

As processed by the authors: Researchers report that nucleated cell counts were estimated from reference gene primer amplification. The assay was immunoSEQ multiplex PCR, and TCRdb's table has in-frame clones only and misses some. That table supplies the V and J calls and clone size; D and trimming were determined from the DNA. The sample contains 200,000 to 250,000 clones, nearly 90% of which appear only once. Two negative PCRs, clearance, or symptom resolution had been documented for recovered Cohort 3 donors. Sequencing was performed on PBMCs or T cells enriched from blood (not recorded which). The sequence derives from a man aged 25-40 years who had recovered from COVID-19.

CDR3 coding DNA: TGTGCCAGCAGCCTCTCCGACAGTAAATCTGGAAACACCATATATTTT. This translates into CASSLSDSKSGNTIYF. The J gene is TRBJ1-3, the V gene TRBV7-2; tentative D call: TRBD1 (5 bases). The V gene lost 5 bases and the J gene lost 1 base, with 15 bases spanning the gap. The germline CDR1 and CDR2 sequences are SGHTA and FQGNSA. The CDR3 runs 16 residues.